The TCR beta chain under discussion was sequenced for a study of cytomegalovirus exposure and HLA in healthy donors. Study details: Findings of an earlier analysis included 117 million unique TCR beta sequences from roughly 180 million T cells.

CDR1 and CDR2 (germline): MNHEY, SVGAGI. The CDR3 loop spans 15 amino acids. In the PCR, 60 Vbeta and 13 Jbeta primers were used. Here immunoSEQ multiplex PCR was the method, and the copy in TCRdb shows in-frame clones only, minus some. The data show 150,000 or so clones, around 80% seen once. Overall study findings and caveats: In a later analysis, specific HLA alleles were associated with approximately 16,000 TCR beta sequences at a 0.05 false discovery rate. Data from an earlier analysis indicated that most TCR beta V segments were productive either about 87% or about 30% of the time.

Note on this clone: Its antigen is still unknown. Its ends do not fully match the called genes, so a read error is possible.

This TCR derives from a woman in her 40s in good health and CMV-seropositive. The chain has TRBV6-5 and TRBJ2-7; TRBD1 might be the D (6 bases). Sequencing was done on a sample of PBMCs. CDR3 loop: CASSSQGLADGSWDF. CDR3 sequence (DNA): TGTGCCAGCAGTTCACAGGGTCTAGCCGACGGTAGCTGGGACTTC.